This TCR beta chain was identified during a study of shared clonotypes between healthy human individuals (dated by TCRdb to 2018 to 2020). With regard to the full study: The cohort comprised a couple of women and a few men aged 18 to 49 years. For each donor, CD4 naive and CD4 memory were each given three plates, CD8 naive was given two plates, and CD8 memory was given one plate. To estimate repertoire size and how much clonotypes are shared between individuals, the study performed deep sequencing of blood TCR repertoires from a handful of healthy adults. To increase sequencing depth and limit assay-specific biases, TCR repertoire library preparation and sequencing were carried out by different laboratories using diverse techniques. Per donor, leukapheresis produced somewhere between about 0.8 and 9.5 billion PBMCs.

V drops 0 bases and J drops 3 bases, leaving 5 bases in between. CDR1 and CDR2 are drawn from the germline V gene (reference sequence): GTSNPN, SVGIG. From its cysteine to its phenylalanine, the CDR3 spans 13 amino acids. Only the CDR3 portion is preserved as DNA: 39 bases, with reading frame beginning at the first base. Donors were healthy HIV-negative adults with no recently reported acute infections or vaccinations. All donors were Caucasian adults living in Nashville, Tennessee, USA. Magnetic negative selection was used to enrich CD4+ T cells, after which naive cells were positively selected on CD45RA and the negative fraction became the memory subset. Blood was obtained by leukapheresis, after which PBMCs were separated by Ficoll-Histopaque density gradient centrifugation and cryopreserved in liquid nitrogen vapor phase. Analytical flow cytometry was used to check the purity and quantity of every magnetically sorted T cell population. Genomic DNA was isolated from each sorted fraction and quantified by UV absorbance on a Nanodrop 2000c.

This clone appeared a few times. The clone's antigen remains unknown. It has no much larger one-base neighbor in the sample; base qualities were not kept. TCR CDR3 regions were amplified from genomic DNA by multiplex PCR using the deep immunoSEQ assay. Extracted genomic DNA from each cell subset was distributed evenly across all wells of several immunoSEQ 96-well plates, and each plate was treated as a replicate. Each replicate PCR for sorted subsets received roughly 0.2 ug genomic DNA, equal to roughly 30,000 T cell genomes. Purified libraries were quantified with a Qubit 3.0 fluorometer, sized on a Bioanalyzer 2100, and re-quantified with the KAPA Library Quantification kit. Every immunoSEQ 96-well plate was sequenced on a dedicated single-read 150-cycle Illumina NextSeq 550 flow cell. The authors' analysis ran thus. Because the immunoSEQ output held only junctional sequences and lacked quality scores, the filtering could not match the filtering applied to full-length reads. To assign V/J genes and CDR3, sequences were annotated using PyIR, a Python wrapper for IgBLAST v1.9, with IMGT germline references. Reads with weak V/J assignments (E-value above 1e-6), missing CDR3, stop codons, out-of-frame junctions, or ambiguous translated residues were removed. V3J clonotypes were defined as sequences sharing an identical inferred V gene, J gene, and CDR3 amino acid sequence. Percentage overlap between repertoires was calculated by dividing the number of shared unique clonotypes by the size of the smaller repertoire. Richness of each repertoire was evaluated using RTK rarefaction, the Chao1 estimator, and Recon v2.1 estimates of unobserved clonotypes. Generation probabilities for all TCRbeta clonotypes obtained by the gDNA method from a handful of donors were computed using OLGA. In its TCRdb copy, this immuneACCESS table keeps in-frame sequences only and misses some clones. Where compared with another copy, unresolved V genes explain less than half of these, and the others have no known cause. Clone size and V and J calls were adopted from that table, with D and trimming inferred from the DNA. This sample has hundreds of thousands of clones in its table, and about 74% of those were observed once. In total, the top ten clones hold approximately 1.7% of the sample.

The paper as a whole reports these results and caveats: Approximately 5% of naive CD4, roughly 3.5% of naive CD8, approximately 2.2% of memory CD4, and about 0.4% of memory CD8 clonotypes were shared across several donors. Because the study included only a small number of donors, the genetic and exposure-history diversity represented was limited. Sampling was restricted to blood, and TCR repertoires in tissue are likely to differ from TCR repertoires in blood. Rarefaction of sorted-subset datasets indicated incomplete sequencing despite the large sequencing depth. Higher generation probabilities were observed for clonotypes shared by all four sorted-subset donors than for non-shared clonotypes. Based on pairwise subsampling, the degree of clonotype sharing among donors was expected to be affected by sequencing depth. Naive subsets generally had larger estimated clonotype richness than memory subsets.

The clonotype was recovered from a woman in her thirties in good health. Source material: memory CD4+ T cells sorted from blood. The cell subset or site label of this sample denotes: CD45RA-negative fraction. Recombination joined TRBV30 with TRBJ1-4, with the D gene not clear enough to name. The CDR3 protein is CAWSVASNEKLFF. In nucleotides, the sequence is TGTGCCTGGAGTGTAGCATCTAATGAAAAACTGTTTTTT.